This T cell receptor (beta chain) was sequenced for a study of human T cells and chemical hapten exposure. TCRdb called the RACE reads again in MiXCR, with one record for every CDR3 protein. The repertoire holds tens of thousands of distinct CDR3 sequences, with about 7% as singletons. The CDR3 loop spans 14 amino acids. Germline values: CDR1 DFQATT, CDR2 SNEGSKA (reference sequence). Trimming removed 6 bases from V and 4 bases from J, with 13 bases in between. This clonotype was recorded at least ten times. The time point is: pre-sensitization, week 0. As to treatment: therapeutic diphenylcyclopropenone sensitization with weekly scalp DPC.

The source material was whole blood, sampled in connection with sensitization to the hapten diphenylcyclopropenone (DPC). The receptor comes from a woman in her 30s with alopecia areata. Some clones in this sample may be carry-over from other donors' samples. V gene TRBV20-1 combines with J gene TRBJ2-6; D gene uncertain. The CDR3 loop is CSAGAGSGANVLTF. The CDR3 region has the DNA TGCAGTGCCGGAGCCGGTTCCGGGGCCAACGTCCTGACTTTC.